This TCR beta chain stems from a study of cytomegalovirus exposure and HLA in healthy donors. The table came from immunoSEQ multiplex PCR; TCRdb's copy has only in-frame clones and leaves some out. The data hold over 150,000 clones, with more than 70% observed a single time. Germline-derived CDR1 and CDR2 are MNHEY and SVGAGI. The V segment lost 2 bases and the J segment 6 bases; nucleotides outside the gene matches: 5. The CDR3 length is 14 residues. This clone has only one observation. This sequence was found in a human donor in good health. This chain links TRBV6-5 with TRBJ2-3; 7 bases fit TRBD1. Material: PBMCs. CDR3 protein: CASSYKGATDTQYF. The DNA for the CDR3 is TGTGCCAGCAGTTACAAGGGGGCCACGGATACGCAGTATTTT.